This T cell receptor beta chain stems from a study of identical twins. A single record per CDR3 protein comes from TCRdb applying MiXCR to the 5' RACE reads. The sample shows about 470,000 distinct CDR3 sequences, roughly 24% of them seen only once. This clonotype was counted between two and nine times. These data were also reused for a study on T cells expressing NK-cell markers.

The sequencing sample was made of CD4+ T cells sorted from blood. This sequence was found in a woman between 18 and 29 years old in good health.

Written as DNA, the CDR3 is TGCGCCAGCAGCTTGGGACTAGCGGGAGATTGGACCGGGGAGCTGTTTTTT. It codes for CASSLGLAGDWTGELFF. The chain employs TRBV5-1 and TRBJ2-2, with TRBD2 identical over 12 bases. V shed 0 bases, J shed 5 bases, and the junction held 5 bases outside the gene matches. Germline V gives CDR1 SGHRS, CDR2 YFSETQ. This CDR3 is 17 amino acids long.